This T cell receptor (beta chain) was profiled in a study of T-cell reconstitution after alpha-beta-depleted transplantation in children. Study-level points and caveats: After transplant, at about two months, alpha-beta T cells were reportedly derived from several hundred expanded graft clones. The authors attributed T-cell counts and diversity one year after transplant mostly to newly produced T cells. Some patients owed their high day-60 TCRbeta diversity to surviving recipient T cells and thymic progenitors.

Preparation of the TCRbeta library was carried out with unique molecular identifiers. TCRdb re-called the PCR reads through MiXCR, storing one row per CDR3 protein. The sample has approximately 240,000 distinct CDR3 sequences, roughly a tenth seen once. The sample holds many counts of this clonotype. What it binds is unknown. This TCR derives from a child under two years old with acute myeloid leukemia, due to receive a stem cell transplant. Sequenced material: PBMCs, taken before TCRalphabeta/CD19-depleted stem cell transplant.

CDR3 bases: TGTGCCAGCAGCTTACTAGCGGGAGTTTGGCGTGAGCAGTTCTTC. Translation gives CASSLLAGVWREQFF. The chain employs TRBV11-2 and TRBJ2-1, with 10 bases that match TRBD2. Germline CDR1 SGHAT, CDR2 FQNNGV. The CDR3 totals 15 residues. The V gene end was trimmed by 2 bases and the J gene end by 9 bases; junction bases not matched to a gene: 7.